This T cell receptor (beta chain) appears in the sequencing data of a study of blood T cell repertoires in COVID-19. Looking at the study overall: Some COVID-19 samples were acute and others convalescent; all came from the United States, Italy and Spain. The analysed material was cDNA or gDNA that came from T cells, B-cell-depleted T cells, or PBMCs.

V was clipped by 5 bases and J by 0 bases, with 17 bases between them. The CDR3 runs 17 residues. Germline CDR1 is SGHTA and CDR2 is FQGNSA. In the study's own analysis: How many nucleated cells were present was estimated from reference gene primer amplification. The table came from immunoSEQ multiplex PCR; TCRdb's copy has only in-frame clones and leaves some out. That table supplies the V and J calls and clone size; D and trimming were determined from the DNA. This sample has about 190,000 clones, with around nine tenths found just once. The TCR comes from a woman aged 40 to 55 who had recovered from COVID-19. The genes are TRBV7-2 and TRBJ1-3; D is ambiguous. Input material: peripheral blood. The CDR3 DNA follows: TGTGCCAGCAGCCCTACTCTTTTAGCGGGCTCTGGAAACACCATATATTTT. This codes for CASSPTLLAGSGNTIYF.